The rows below give T cell receptor beta chains drawn from one sample of a study of cytomegalovirus exposure and HLA in healthy donors. Some clones are missing from TCRdb's copy, which holds only in-frame ones; the method was immunoSEQ multiplex PCR. This table holds 150,000 to 160,000 clones, 75% to 85% found once. Sequencing was carried out using PBMCs. Receptors originate from a woman between 40 and 50 years old in good health and CMV-seropositive. Each CDR3 is given with its conserved first and last residue. D genes are given only for firm matches. The size entry is marked missing in some rows and otherwise reads once, few, many or a size class.

CDR3 length: 15
clone size: .
D gene: .
J gene: TRBJ2-7
V gene: TRBV7-9
CDR3 DNA: TGTGCCAGCAGCTTTCAGGGATCCCCCGCCTACGAGCAGTACTTC
CDR3 protein: CASSFQGSPAYEQYF

CDR3 length: 13
clone size: .
D gene: TRBD2
J gene: TRBJ2-3
V gene: TRBV6-5
CDR3 DNA: TGTGCCAGCCGTGCGGGAGGCGCAGATACGCAGTATTTT
CDR3 protein: CASRAGGADTQYF

CDR3 length: 18
clone size: .
D gene: TRBD1
J gene: TRBJ1-2
V gene: TRBV14
CDR3 DNA: TGTGCCAGCAGCCAACCCGCAGGGACAGGGGACGATCTTTATGGCTACACCTTC
CDR3 protein: CASSQPAGTGDDLYGYTF

CDR3 length: 17
clone size: .
D gene: .
J gene: TRBJ2-2
V gene: TRBV14
CDR3 DNA: TGTGCCAGCAGCCAAAGGACGCCCGGGACTTCCACCGGGGAGCTGTTTTTT
CDR3 protein: CASSQRTPGTSTGELFF

CDR3 length: 16
clone size: .
D gene: .
J gene: TRBJ2-7
V gene: TRBV4-1
CDR3 DNA: TGCGCCAGCAGCCAAGGGGTGACAGGATTTTCCTACGAGCAGTACTTC
CDR3 protein: CASSQGVTGFSYEQYF

CDR3 length: 15
clone size: .
D gene: .
J gene: TRBJ1-2
V gene: TRBV27
CDR3 DNA: TGTGCCAGCAGTCCGACCCCCCAGGGCAGCTCTGGCTACACCTTC
CDR3 protein: CASSPTPQGSSGYTF

CDR3 length: 14
clone size: .
D gene: TRBD2
J gene: TRBJ2-7
V gene: TRBV5-4
CDR3 DNA: TGTGCCAGCAGCTCTCAGGGAGGGTTTGGCGAGCAGTACTTC
CDR3 protein: CASSSQGGFGEQYF

CDR3 length: 15
clone size: few
D gene: .
J gene: TRBJ2-7
V gene: TRBV11-2
CDR3 DNA: TGTGCCAGCAGCCCTGCGAGAGGGCCGTCCTACGAGCAGTACTTC
CDR3 protein: CASSPARGPSYEQYF

CDR3 length: 15
clone size: few
D gene: TRBD1
J gene: TRBJ2-5
V gene: TRBV5-1
CDR3 DNA: TGCGCCAGCGCCGGGGACAGGGGGATCGGGGAGACCCAGTACTTC
CDR3 protein: CASAGDRGIGETQYF

CDR3 length: 14
clone size: .
D gene: TRBD2
J gene: TRBJ2-3
V gene: TRBV19
CDR3 DNA: TGTGCCAGTACGCCCCTAGCGGGAGGGGGTACGCAGTATTTT
CDR3 protein: CASTPLAGGGTQYF

CDR3 length: 15
clone size: .
D gene: .
J gene: TRBJ2-7
V gene: TRBV25-1
CDR3 DNA: TGTGCCAGCTCCCGCGGAGCAGCGGGTCGATACGAGCAGTACTTC
CDR3 protein: CASSRGAAGRYEQYF

CDR3 length: 15
clone size: .
D gene: TRBD2
J gene: TRBJ2-7
V gene: TRBV6-5
CDR3 DNA: TGTGCCAGCAGTTACTCTGGCCTAGCGGATTACGAGCAGTACTTC
CDR3 protein: CASSYSGLADYEQYF

CDR3 length: 16
clone size: .
D gene: TRBD1
J gene: TRBJ1-6
V gene: TRBV4-1
CDR3 DNA: TGCGCCAGCAGCCAACTGAACAGGGGGCGGAATTCACCCCTCCACTTT
CDR3 protein: CASSQLNRGRNSPLHF

CDR3 length: 14
clone size: .
D gene: TRBD1
J gene: TRBJ1-2
V gene: TRBV9
CDR3 DNA: TGTGCCAGCAGCCTGGACAGGGGTTTTGTTGGCTACACCTTC
CDR3 protein: CASSLDRGFVGYTF

CDR3 length: 13
clone size: once
D gene: TRBD1
J gene: TRBJ2-5
V gene: TRBV27
CDR3 DNA: TGTGCCAGCAGTCCGGACAGGGAAGAGACCCAGTACTTC
CDR3 protein: CASSPDREETQYF

CDR3 length: 15
clone size: .
D gene: .
J gene: TRBJ2-3
V gene: TRBV21-1
CDR3 DNA: TGTGCCAGCAGCAAAAGCGGGAGCAGGGCAGATACGCAGTATTTT
CDR3 protein: CASSKSGSRADTQYF

CDR3 length: 16
clone size: .
D gene: .
J gene: TRBJ2-2
V gene: TRBV10-2
CDR3 DNA: TGCGCCAGCAGTGAGTCGAGGGGGGGCCGCACCGGGGAGCTGTTTTTT
CDR3 protein: CASSESRGGRTGELFF

CDR3 length: 14
clone size: once
D gene: .
J gene: TRBJ2-1
V gene: TRBV5-1
CDR3 DNA: TGCGCCAGCAGCTTGGACAGGGCCTACAATGAGCAGTTCTTC
CDR3 protein: CASSLDRAYNEQFF

CDR3 length: 14
clone size: once
D gene: TRBD2
J gene: TRBJ2-3
V gene: TRBV29-1
CDR3 DNA: TGCAGCGTTTCAACTAGCGGGAGAACAGATACGCAGTATTTT
CDR3 protein: CSVSTSGRTDTQYF

CDR3 length: 14
clone size: .
D gene: TRBD1
J gene: TRBJ2-7
V gene: TRBV9
CDR3 DNA: TGTGCCAGCAGCGTCTCCGGGACAGACTACGAGCAGTACTTC
CDR3 protein: CASSVSGTDYEQYF

CDR3 length: 16
clone size: .
D gene: TRBD1
J gene: TRBJ1-5
V gene: TRBV19
CDR3 DNA: TGTGCCAGTAGTATCATGGGACAGGGTCGCGGTCAGCCCCAGCATTTT
CDR3 protein: CASSIMGQGRGQPQHF

CDR3 length: 14
clone size: .
D gene: TRBD2
J gene: TRBJ2-5
V gene: TRBV7-6
CDR3 DNA: TGTGCCAGCGGCCTAGCGGGAGGGTACGGGACCCAGTACTTC
CDR3 protein: CASGLAGGYGTQYF

CDR3 length: 16
clone size: .
D gene: TRBD2
J gene: TRBJ2-1
V gene: TRBV5-6
CDR3 DNA: TGTGCCAGCTTCGCGGGCCGGGAGGTTCTATACAATGAGCAGTTCTTC
CDR3 protein: CASFAGREVLYNEQFF

CDR3 length: 14
clone size: once
D gene: .
J gene: TRBJ2-7
V gene: TRBV7-6
CDR3 DNA: TGTGCCAGCAGCTTAGGCAGGGACTCTGGGAAGCAGTACTTC
CDR3 protein: CASSLGRDSGKQYF

CDR3 length: 22
clone size: few
D gene: .
J gene: TRBJ2-1
V gene: TRBV5-1
CDR3 DNA: TGCGCCAGCACCAACCGGGACAGGGGTTCTAGCGGGACGGCACGCTCCTACAATGAGCAGTTCTTC
CDR3 protein: CASTNRDRGSSGTARSYNEQFF

CDR3 length: 15
clone size: .
D gene: TRBD1
J gene: TRBJ2-3
V gene: TRBV5-1
CDR3 DNA: TGCGCCAGCAGCTTGTTGGGACAGGTGGGGGATACGCAGTATTTT
CDR3 protein: CASSLLGQVGDTQYF

CDR3 length: 12
clone size: few
D gene: .
J gene: TRBJ2-5
V gene: TRBV30
CDR3 DNA: TGTGCCTGGGAGGGGGACGATGAGACCCAGTACTTC
CDR3 protein: CAWEGDDETQYF

CDR3 length: 16
clone size: .
D gene: TRBD2
J gene: TRBJ2-3
V gene: TRBV7-2
CDR3 DNA: TGTGCCAGCCTTCTGCCAGCGGGAGGGGGCACAGATACGCAGTATTTT
CDR3 protein: CASLLPAGGGTDTQYF

CDR3 length: 20
clone size: once
D gene: TRBD2
J gene: TRBJ2-3
V gene: TRBV13
CDR3 DNA: TGTGCCAGCAGCCCGACGGACCGGCACCCAACTAGCGGGGGGACAGATACGCAGTATTTT
CDR3 protein: CASSPTDRHPTSGGTDTQYF

CDR3 length: 13
clone size: .
D gene: .
J gene: TRBJ1-1
V gene: TRBV13
CDR3 DNA: TGTGCCAGCAGCCTCCGACAGAACACTGAAGCTTTCTTT
CDR3 protein: CASSLRQNTEAFF

CDR3 length: 11
clone size: once
D gene: TRBD1
J gene: TRBJ2-1
V gene: TRBV29-1
CDR3 DNA: TGCAGCGGTGAAGAGGGGACAGGGCTGTTCTTC
CDR3 protein: CSGEEGTGLFF

CDR3 length: 15
clone size: .
D gene: TRBD1
J gene: TRBJ1-2
V gene: TRBV5-1
CDR3 DNA: TGCGCCAGCAGCTTGGACCCAGACAGGGTTGGCGGCTACACCTTC
CDR3 protein: CASSLDPDRVGGYTF

CDR3 length: 15
clone size: few
D gene: TRBD2
J gene: TRBJ2-7
V gene: TRBV5-1
CDR3 DNA: TGCGCCAGCAGCTCGGGACTAGAGCTTTTCTACGAGCAGTACTTC
CDR3 protein: CASSSGLELFYEQYF

CDR3 length: 13
clone size: .
D gene: .
J gene: TRBJ1-2
V gene: TRBV5-6
CDR3 DNA: TGTGCCAGCAGCCGGGAGTCCTTGAGGGGCTACACCTTC
CDR3 protein: CASSRESLRGYTF

CDR3 length: 19
clone size: .
D gene: TRBD1
J gene: TRBJ2-7
V gene: TRBV28
CDR3 DNA: TGTGCCAGCAGTTTGGGGGATCTCAGACAGGGGCCCAGATCCTACGAGCAGTACTTC
CDR3 protein: CASSLGDLRQGPRSYEQYF

CDR3 length: 15
clone size: .
D gene: TRBD1
J gene: TRBJ1-3
V gene: TRBV28
CDR3 DNA: TGTGCCAGCAGTTTGGGACAGGGGGGTGGAAACACCATATATTTT
CDR3 protein: CASSLGQGGGNTIYF

CDR3 length: 13
clone size: .
D gene: .
J gene: TRBJ2-7
V gene: TRBV6-5
CDR3 DNA: TGTGCCAGCAGTTCATTTGCGCGGTACGAGCAGTACTTC
CDR3 protein: CASSSFARYEQYF

CDR3 length: 14
clone size: .
D gene: .
J gene: TRBJ1-1
V gene: TRBV30
CDR3 DNA: TGTGCTATCTTCCCCCAGGGGACCTTTTATGAAGCTTTCTTT
CDR3 protein: CAIFPQGTFYEAFF

CDR3 length: 13
clone size: .
D gene: TRBD1
J gene: TRBJ2-7
V gene: TRBV19
CDR3 DNA: TGTGCCAGTAGCGACAGGGGGCAACGCGAGCAGTACTTC
CDR3 protein: CASSDRGQREQYF

CDR3 length: 15
clone size: .
D gene: TRBD1
J gene: TRBJ2-1
V gene: TRBV7-9
CDR3 DNA: TGTGCCAGCAGCACGGGACAGGGGGCGTATAATGAGCAGTTCTTC
CDR3 protein: CASSTGQGAYNEQFF

CDR3 length: 15
clone size: .
D gene: TRBD1
J gene: TRBJ1-2
V gene: TRBV7-9
CDR3 DNA: TGTGCCAGCAGCCGTCCCGGGACAGGATGGGATGGCTACACCTTC
CDR3 protein: CASSRPGTGWDGYTF

CDR3 length: 13
clone size: .
D gene: .
J gene: TRBJ2-7
V gene: TRBV30
CDR3 DNA: TGTGCCTGGAGCACTAGTCCCCGAGGGGAGCAGTACTTC
CDR3 protein: CAWSTSPRGEQYF

CDR3 length: 14
clone size: .
D gene: TRBD1
J gene: TRBJ2-7
V gene: TRBV2
CDR3 DNA: TGTGCCAGCACCCGGGCAGGGGGTTCTTACGAGCAGTACTTC
CDR3 protein: CASTRAGGSYEQYF

CDR3 length: 14
clone size: .
D gene: TRBD1
J gene: TRBJ1-1
V gene: TRBV6-5
CDR3 DNA: TGTGCCAGCAAAACGGACAGGATGAACACTGAAGCTTTCTTT
CDR3 protein: CASKTDRMNTEAFF

CDR3 length: 18
clone size: once
D gene: TRBD2
J gene: TRBJ2-7
V gene: TRBV4-1
CDR3 DNA: TGCGCCAGCAGCCAAGGCCTGACTAGCGGGAGTTTCTCCTACGAGCAGTACTTC
CDR3 protein: CASSQGLTSGSFSYEQYF

CDR3 length: 14
clone size: once
D gene: TRBD1
J gene: TRBJ2-7
V gene: TRBV28
CDR3 DNA: TGTGCCAGCAGTCGGACAGGGGGTTCCTACGAGCAGTACTTC
CDR3 protein: CASSRTGGSYEQYF

CDR3 length: 14
clone size: .
D gene: .
J gene: TRBJ2-5
V gene: TRBV28
CDR3 DNA: TGTGCCAGCAGCCCTCTGACTAATGAAGAGACCCAGTACTTC
CDR3 protein: CASSPLTNEETQYF

CDR3 length: 15
clone size: .
D gene: .
J gene: TRBJ1-6
V gene: TRBV9
CDR3 DNA: TGTGCCAGCAAAAAAGAGGACAGTAATAATTCACCCCTCCACTTT
CDR3 protein: CASKKEDSNNSPLHF

CDR3 length: 15
clone size: .
D gene: .
J gene: TRBJ2-2
V gene: TRBV5-4
CDR3 DNA: TGTGCCAGCAGCTTGGGGGGGCTTGTCACCGGGGAGCTGTTTTTT
CDR3 protein: CASSLGGLVTGELFF

CDR3 length: 15
clone size: .
D gene: .
J gene: TRBJ2-1
V gene: TRBV6-6
CDR3 DNA: TGTGCCAGCAGTTCGGGGGACAGCGGCTACAATGAGCAGTTCTTC
CDR3 protein: CASSSGDSGYNEQFF